This T cell receptor (beta chain) was identified during a study of T cells in Graves' hyperthyroidism and ophthalmopathy. The TCR beta CDR3 regions underwent amplification using RNA transcripts as the source. When the TCR CDR3 underwent first-round RT-PCR, the HTBI primer set was used. TCRdb redid the calling of the multiplex PCR reads with MiXCR, one entry per CDR3 protein. Here the sample spans around 300,000 distinct CDR3 sequences, approximately 15% being singletons. This clonotype was seen ten or more times. Its target is not known. The junction departs from the called germline gene at one end, perhaps through a read error. Study-wide points: A model of 13 V-J features distinguished ophthalmopathy from stable hyperthyroidism.

Exclusion criteria comprised uncontrolled infection, other autoimmune disease, pregnancy or lactation. The CDR3 covers 13 residues. The germline V gene encodes CDR1 MNHNS and CDR2 SASEGT. V and J are TRBV6-1 and TRBJ2-1, with D hard to call. The sequenced sample consisted of blood. This receptor was identified in a woman under 40 with Graves' hyperthyroidism. For the CDR3, the DNA is TGTGCCAGCAGTGAATCGACTGGTGGTGAGCGGTTCTTC. Amino acid sequence: CASSESTGGERFF.